The clone carrying this TCR beta chain has a single count. This sample was taken from a study of T-cell reconstitution after alpha-beta-depleted transplantation in children. The CDR3 spans 16 residues. With 4 bases clipped from V and 7 bases from J, the junction kept 9 bases outside the gene matches. Germline V gene lookup returns CDR1 KGHDR and CDR2 SFDVKD. Preparation of the TCRbeta library used unique molecular identifiers. TCRdb analysed the PCR reads with MiXCR anew, one entry per CDR3 protein. The data hold a few hundred thousand distinct CDR3 sequences, with roughly 20% observed a single time. The sample in question was PBMCs from the stem cell graft donor, obtained from the stem cell graft. The rearrangement joins TRBV24-1 to TRBJ2-1; 10 bases are a match to TRBD2. This TCR derives from a human donor who donated a stem cell graft to a child with acute myeloid leukemia. The CDR3 sequence is CATSDPLLAGVNEQFF. CDR3 coding DNA: TGTGCCACCAGTGACCCTCTGCTAGCGGGAGTTAATGAGCAGTTCTTC.